One T cell receptor beta chain is described in this entry. The clone's antigen remains unknown. No per-base quality is available; no much larger clone lies one base away. The record originates from a study of lymphopenia after photon versus proton radiotherapy (dated by TCRdb to about 2019). For context, the study as a whole: The immunological effects of photon versus proton radiation therapy were compared in patients with gastrointestinal tumors who developed high-grade lymphopenia. The study was designed to characterize how the impact on the immune system differs between the two radiation modalities. The cohort comprised roughly 20 patients with gastrointestinal tumors who received either photon or proton therapy and then developed lymphopenia. What the authors observed across the whole study: Relative stability during treatment was observed in proton-treated patients, whereas loss of naive T cells and TCR diversity and gain of effector/memory populations were observed in photon-treated patients. Across the cohort, among patients who died, a greater drop in TCR diversity after the nadir was inversely correlated with overall survival time. The authors looked at the survival association only in patients who died, and they framed better survival with proton therapy as a possibility rather than a demonstrated result. After the lymphocyte count nadir, repertoires from photon-treated patients showed oligoclonal expansion, particularly of CD8+ Temra cells, and this expansion drove the decline in diversity.

To prepare the library, the immunoSEQ multiplex PCR assay was applied. Alongside multiparametric flow cytometry, deep sequencing of rearranged TCR beta loci was used to profile the T cell repertoires. Entries here come from immuneACCESS through TCRdb and include only in-frame sequences with V and J called. Some clones fail to appear in such tables; in the studies checked, an unresolved V gene covers under half of the shortfall, and the cause of the remainder is unknown. The sample table holds tens of thousands of clones, of which 65% to 85% were seen once. The top ten constitute less than 30% of the sample. From the cysteine up to the phenylalanine, the CDR3 has a length of 16 residues. CDR3 DNA only is kept here, 48 bases in frame from base 1. Per the germline V gene, MNHEY is the CDR1 and SVGAGI is the CDR2. V is trimmed back by 4 bases and J by 11 bases, and the junction contains 16 bases that no gene match accounts for.

The rearrangement combines TRBV6-5 with TRBJ1-5, with 8 central nucleotides matching TRBD1. The sequence derives from a man over 45 with gastric cancer. Here the sequenced sample was peripheral blood, taken from a patient treated with photon-based radiotherapy. The CDR3 region reads CASSSQGQGWWWAQHF. Here is the DNA: TGTGCCAGCAGTTCGCAAGGACAGGGCTGGTGGTGGGCCCAGCATTTT.